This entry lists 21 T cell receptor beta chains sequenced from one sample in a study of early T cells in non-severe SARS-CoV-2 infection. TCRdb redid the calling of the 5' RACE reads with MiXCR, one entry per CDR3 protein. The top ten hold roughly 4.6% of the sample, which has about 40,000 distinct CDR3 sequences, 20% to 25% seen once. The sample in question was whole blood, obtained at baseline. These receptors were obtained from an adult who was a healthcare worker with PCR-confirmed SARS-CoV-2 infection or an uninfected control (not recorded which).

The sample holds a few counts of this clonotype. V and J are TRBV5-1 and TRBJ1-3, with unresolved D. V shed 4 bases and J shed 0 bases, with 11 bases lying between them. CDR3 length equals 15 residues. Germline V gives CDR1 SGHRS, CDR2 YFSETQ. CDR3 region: CASSLYMSSGNTIYF. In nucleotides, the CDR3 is TGCGCCAGCAGCCTATACATGAGCTCTGGAAACACCATATATTTT.

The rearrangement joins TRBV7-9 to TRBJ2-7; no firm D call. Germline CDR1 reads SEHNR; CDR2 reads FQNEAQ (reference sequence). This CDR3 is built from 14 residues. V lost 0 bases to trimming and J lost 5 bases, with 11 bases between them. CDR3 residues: CASSLAGFIDEQYF. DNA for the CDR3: TGTGCCAGCAGCTTAGCAGGGTTTATCGACGAGCAGTACTTC.

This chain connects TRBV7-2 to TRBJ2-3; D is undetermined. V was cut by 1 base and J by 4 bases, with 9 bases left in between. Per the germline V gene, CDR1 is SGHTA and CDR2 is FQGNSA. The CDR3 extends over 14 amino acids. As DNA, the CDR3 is TGTGCCAGCAGCTTAGTTCCCCAGCCAGATACGCAGTATTTT. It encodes CASSLVPQPDTQYF.

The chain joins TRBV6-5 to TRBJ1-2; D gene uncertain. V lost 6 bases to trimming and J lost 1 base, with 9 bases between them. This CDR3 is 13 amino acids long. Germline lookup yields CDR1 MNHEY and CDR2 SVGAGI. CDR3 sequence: CASRTVDNYGYTF. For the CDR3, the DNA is TGTGCCAGCAGGACGGTCGATAACTATGGCTACACCTTC.

The CDR3: CASSEPGLSTDTQYF. CDR3 in DNA: TGCGCCAGCAGTGAGCCGGGACTAAGCACAGATACGCAGTATTTT. The chain links TRBV10-2 to TRBJ2-3; TRBD2 aligns across 7 bases. Trimming removed 2 bases from V and 0 bases from J; junction bases left unmatched: 2. CDR1 and CDR2 from the germline V gene are WSHSY and SAAADI. The CDR3 runs to 15 residues.

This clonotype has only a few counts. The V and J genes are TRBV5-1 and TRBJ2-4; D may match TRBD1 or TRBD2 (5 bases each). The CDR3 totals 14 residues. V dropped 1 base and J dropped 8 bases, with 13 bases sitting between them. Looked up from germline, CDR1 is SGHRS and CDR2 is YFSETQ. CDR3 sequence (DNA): TGCGCCAGCAGCTTGATTGGGGGAGTAGACATTCAGTACTTC. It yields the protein CASSLIGGVDIQYF.

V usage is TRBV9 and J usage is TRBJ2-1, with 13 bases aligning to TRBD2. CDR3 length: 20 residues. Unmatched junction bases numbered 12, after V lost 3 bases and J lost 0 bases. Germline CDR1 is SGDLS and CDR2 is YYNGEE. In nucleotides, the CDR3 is TGTGCCAGCAGCGAACGGACAGGGACTAGCGGGGCCGCCTCCTACAATGAGCAGTTCTTC. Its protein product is CASSERTGTSGAASYNEQFF.

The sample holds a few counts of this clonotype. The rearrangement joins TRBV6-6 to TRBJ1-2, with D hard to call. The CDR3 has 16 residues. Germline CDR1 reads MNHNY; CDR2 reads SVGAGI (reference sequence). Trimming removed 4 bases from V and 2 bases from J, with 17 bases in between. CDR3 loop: CASSLPPPGANYGYTF. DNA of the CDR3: TGTGCCAGCAGTTTGCCCCCCCCCGGTGCGAACTATGGCTACACCTTC.

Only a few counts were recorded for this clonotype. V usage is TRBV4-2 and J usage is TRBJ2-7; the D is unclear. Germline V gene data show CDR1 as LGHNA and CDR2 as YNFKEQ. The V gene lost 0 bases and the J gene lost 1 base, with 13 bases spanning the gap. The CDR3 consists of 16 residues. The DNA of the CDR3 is TGTGCCAGCAGCCAAGAGTCAGGTTTAAGGTCCTACGAGCAGTACTTC. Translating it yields CASSQESGLRSYEQYF.

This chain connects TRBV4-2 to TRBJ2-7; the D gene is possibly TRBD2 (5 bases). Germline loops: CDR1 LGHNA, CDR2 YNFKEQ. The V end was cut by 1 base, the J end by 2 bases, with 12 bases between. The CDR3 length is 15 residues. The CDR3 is CASSQGLASAYEQYF. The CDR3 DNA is TGTGCCAGCAGCCAAGGTTTAGCGTCAGCCTACGAGCAGTACTTC.

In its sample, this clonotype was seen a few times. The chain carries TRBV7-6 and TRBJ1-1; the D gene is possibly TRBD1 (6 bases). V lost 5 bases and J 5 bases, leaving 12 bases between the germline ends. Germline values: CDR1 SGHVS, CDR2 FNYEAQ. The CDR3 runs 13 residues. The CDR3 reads CASSRGGGTEAFF. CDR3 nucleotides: TGTGCCAGCAGCAGAGGAGGGGGGACTGAAGCTTTCTTT.

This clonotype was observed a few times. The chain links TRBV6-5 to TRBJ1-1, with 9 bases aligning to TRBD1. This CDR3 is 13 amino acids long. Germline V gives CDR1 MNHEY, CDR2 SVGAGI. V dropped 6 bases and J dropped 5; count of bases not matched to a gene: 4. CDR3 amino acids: CASRGTGKTEAFF. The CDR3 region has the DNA TGTGCCAGCAGAGGGACAGGGAAAACTGAAGCTTTCTTT.

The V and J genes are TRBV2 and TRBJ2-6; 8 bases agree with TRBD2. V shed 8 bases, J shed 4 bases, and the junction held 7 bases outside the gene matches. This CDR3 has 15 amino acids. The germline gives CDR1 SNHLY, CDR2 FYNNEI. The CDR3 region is CASYPGGKGANVLTF. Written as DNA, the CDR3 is TGTGCCAGCTATCCGGGAGGGAAGGGGGCCAACGTCCTGACTTTC.

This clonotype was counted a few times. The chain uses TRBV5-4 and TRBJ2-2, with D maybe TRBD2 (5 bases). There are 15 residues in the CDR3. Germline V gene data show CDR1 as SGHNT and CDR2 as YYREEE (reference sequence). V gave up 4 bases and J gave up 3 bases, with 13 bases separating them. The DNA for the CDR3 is TGTGCCAGCAGCCAAGAGGGATGGGACACCGGGGAGCTGTTTTTT. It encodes CASSQEGWDTGELFF. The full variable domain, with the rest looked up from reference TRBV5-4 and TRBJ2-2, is ETGVTQSPTHLIKTRGQQVTLRCSSQSGHNTVSWYQQALGQGPQFIFQYYREEENGRGNFPPRFSGLQFPNYSSELNVNALELDDSALYLCASSQEGWDTGELFFGEGSRLTVL.

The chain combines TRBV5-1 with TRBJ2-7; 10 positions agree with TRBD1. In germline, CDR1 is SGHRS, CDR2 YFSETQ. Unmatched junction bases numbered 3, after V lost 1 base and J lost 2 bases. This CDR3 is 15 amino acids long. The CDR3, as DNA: TGCGCCAGCAGCTTGAGGACAGGGGGTGCCTACGAGCAGTACTTC. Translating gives CASSLRTGGAYEQYF.

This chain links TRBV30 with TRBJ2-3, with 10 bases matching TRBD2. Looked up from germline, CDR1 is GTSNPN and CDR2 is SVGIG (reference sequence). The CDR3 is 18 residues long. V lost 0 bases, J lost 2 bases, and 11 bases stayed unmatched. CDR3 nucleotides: TGTGCCTGGAGTGTACCGGGACTAGCGCGGCCCGACACAGATACGCAGTATTTT. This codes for CAWSVPGLARPDTDTQYF.

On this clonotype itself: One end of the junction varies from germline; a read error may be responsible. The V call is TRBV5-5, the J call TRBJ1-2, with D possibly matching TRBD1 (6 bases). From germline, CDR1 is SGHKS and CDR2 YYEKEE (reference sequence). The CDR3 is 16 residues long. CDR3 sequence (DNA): TGTGCCAGCAGCATATCGTTACAGGGTAACGGGGATGGCCACACCTTC. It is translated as CASSISLQGNGDGHTF.

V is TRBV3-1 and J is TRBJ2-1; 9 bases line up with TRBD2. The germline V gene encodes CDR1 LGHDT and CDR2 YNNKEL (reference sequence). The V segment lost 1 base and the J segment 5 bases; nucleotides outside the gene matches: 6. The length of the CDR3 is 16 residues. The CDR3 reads CASSQVRGGSDNEQFF. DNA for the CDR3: TGTGCCAGCAGCCAAGTGCGGGGGGGGAGTGACAATGAGCAGTTCTTC.

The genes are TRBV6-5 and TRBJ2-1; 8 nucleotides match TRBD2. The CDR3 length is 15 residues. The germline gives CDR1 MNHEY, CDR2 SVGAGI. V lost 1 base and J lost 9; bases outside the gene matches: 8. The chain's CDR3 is CASSYFVGGAGEQFF. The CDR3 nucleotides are TGTGCCAGCAGTTACTTTGTCGGGGGGGCCGGTGAGCAGTTCTTC.

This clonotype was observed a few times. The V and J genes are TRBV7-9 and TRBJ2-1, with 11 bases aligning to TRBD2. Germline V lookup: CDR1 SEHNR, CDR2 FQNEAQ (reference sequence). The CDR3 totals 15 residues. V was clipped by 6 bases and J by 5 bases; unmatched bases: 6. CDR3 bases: TGTGCCAGCAGGATTAGCGGGGGGGCCGACAATGAGCAGTTCTTC. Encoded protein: CASRISGGADNEQFF.

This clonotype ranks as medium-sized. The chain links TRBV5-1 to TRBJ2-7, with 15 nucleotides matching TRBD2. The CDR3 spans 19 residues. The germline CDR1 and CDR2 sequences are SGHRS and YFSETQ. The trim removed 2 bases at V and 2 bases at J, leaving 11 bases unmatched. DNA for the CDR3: TGCGCCAGCAGCTTTCCAACGGGACTAGCGGGGGGAGCCCCCTACGAGCAGTACTTC. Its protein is CASSFPTGLAGGAPYEQYF.